The present entry profiles one T cell receptor beta chain with its context. The antigen remains unidentified. This specimen comes from a study of cytomegalovirus exposure and HLA in healthy donors. About the research overall: In an early release, HLA-typed donors contributed 77 million or so unique TCR sequences. The study's findings and limits: Accounts indicate the classifier identified cytomegalovirus status with strong specificity and sensitivity.

In the PCR, 60 Vbeta and 13 Jbeta primers were used. Profiling relied on immunoSEQ multiplex PCR, and the TCRdb table lists in-frame clones only, not all of them. This table holds over 200,000 clones, roughly 91% found once. Germline V lookup: CDR1 GTSNPN, CDR2 SVGIG (reference sequence). Unmatched junction bases numbered 11, after V lost 8 bases and J lost 0 bases. The CDR3 contains 17 residues. The chain couples TRBV30 to TRBJ2-6; 9 nucleotides align to TRBD2. Sequencing used PBMCs. The TCR was taken from a woman aged 18-30 years in good health and CMV-seronegative. The CDR3 sequence: CARRGREGPSGANVLTF. Written as DNA, the CDR3 is TGTGCCCGTCGGGGGCGGGAGGGCCCCTCTGGGGCCAACGTCCTGACTTTC.